What follows are 31 T cell receptor beta chains derived from one specimen sequenced in a study of control samples from healthy donors and cancer patients. Measured with immunoSEQ multiplex PCR; TCRdb has only the in-frame clones, and not every one. The sample contains some 120,000 clones, approximately 87% of which appear only once. Specimen: blood. These TCRs come from a man aged 60 to 75 in good health.

This clone has only one observation. This chain connects TRBV30 to TRBJ1-5; weak D call: TRBD1 (5 bases). The germline V and J ends were trimmed by 1 base and 6 bases, with 10 bases remaining between them. This CDR3 comprises 13 residues. Germline lookup yields CDR1 GTSNPN and CDR2 SVGIG (reference sequence). The CDR3 protein is CAWSAQGVQPQHF. The CDR3 DNA reads as TGTGCCTGGAGTGCGCAGGGAGTTCAGCCCCAGCATTTT.

The chain has TRBV19 and TRBJ1-2; D ambiguous. The length of the CDR3 is 13 residues. Trimming removed 3 bases from V and 1 base from J, with 6 bases in between. The germline V gene encodes CDR1 LNHDA and CDR2 SQIVND (reference sequence). The CDR3 loop is CASSIENNYGYTF. CDR3 DNA: TGTGCCAGTAGTATTGAGAATAACTATGGCTACACCTTC.

The chain links TRBV27 to TRBJ2-7; the D gene is possibly TRBD1 (5 bases). The CDR3 consists of 14 residues. V lost 6 bases to trimming and J lost 6 bases, with 18 bases between them. Germline assignment: CDR1 MNHEY and CDR2 SMNVEV (reference sequence). CDR3 loop: CASSRQGRVLEQYF. The CDR3 DNA sequence: TGTGCCAGCAGCCGCCAGGGTCGGGTCCTCGAGCAGTACTTC.

This rearrangement joins TRBV3-1 (or the pseudogene TRBV3-2) to TRBJ1-6, with 9 bases lining up with TRBD1. CDR1 LGHDT and CDR2 YNNKEL come from the germline V gene (reference sequence). Germline trimming cut 5 bases from V and 10 bases from J; bases unmatched to any gene: 9. CDR3 length: 15 residues. CDR3 sequence (DNA): TGTGCCAGCAGCGCCACGGGACAGGGAAAATCACCCCTCCACTTT. Its protein is CASSATGQGKSPLHF.

CDR3: CASSPVGLGTYEQYF. Written as DNA, the CDR3 is TGCGCCAGCAGCCCGGTCGGGTTGGGAACCTACGAGCAGTACTTC. The chain employs TRBV4-1 and TRBJ2-7; no clear D gene. Germline CDR1 MGHRA, CDR2 YSYEKL. The CDR3 runs 15 residues. With 4 bases removed from V and 2 bases from J, the gap between germline ends came to 15 bases.

This chain links TRBV28 with TRBJ1-2; TRBD1 agrees at 7 bases. The V and J ends lost 2 bases and 2 bases, in that order; junction bases with no gene match: 2. Germline V lookup: CDR1 MDHEN, CDR2 SYDVKM. The CDR3 is 14 residues long. The CDR3 DNA sequence: TGTGCCAGCAGTTTACTGGGACAGAACTATGGCTACACCTTC. It translates to CASSLLGQNYGYTF.

In this sample, this clone turned up once. This rearrangement joins TRBV3-1 (or the pseudogene TRBV3-2) to TRBJ1-3; 7 positions match TRBD1. V trimming: 4 bases; J trimming: 5 bases; junction bases outside the gene matches: 2. The CDR3 is made up of 13 amino acids. The germline V gene has CDR1 LGHDT and CDR2 YNNKEL (reference sequence). The CDR3 region is CASSPDRRNTIYF. CDR3 coding DNA: TGTGCCAGCAGCCCGGACAGGCGAAACACCATATATTTT.

The sample holds one count of this clone. CDR3 coding DNA: TGTGCCAGCAGCCAAGAAGGTGGTGGGACCGAAGCTTTCTTT. This gives the protein CASSQEGGGTEAFF. This chain connects TRBV3-1 (or the pseudogene TRBV3-2) to TRBJ1-1; tentative D call: TRBD1 (5 bases). The V end was cut by 0 bases, the J end by 8 bases, with 13 bases between. The CDR3 is made up of 14 amino acids. Looked up from germline, CDR1 is LGHDT and CDR2 is YNNKEL (reference sequence).

The J gene is TRBJ1-4, the V gene TRBV6-5; 10 nucleotides align to TRBD1. V shed 5 bases, J shed 8 bases, and the junction held 8 bases outside the gene matches. Germline V gene data show CDR1 as MNHEY and CDR2 as SVGAGI. This CDR3 has 15 amino acids. As DNA, the CDR3 is TGTGCCAGCAGTACAACCGGGACAGGGGAGGAAAAACTGTTTTTT. Translated: CASSTTGTGEEKLFF.

The chain recombines TRBV27 with TRBJ2-3; 8 bases are shared with TRBD2. The CDR3 sequence is 11 residues long. Looked up from germline, CDR1 is MNHEY and CDR2 is SMNVEV (reference sequence). V dropped 7 bases and J dropped 14; count of bases not matched to a gene: 8. The DNA for the CDR3 is TGTGCCAGCACCTCGACTAGCGTAGTGTATTTT. Protein sequence: CASTSTSVVYF.

This chain uses TRBV6-1 with TRBJ1-1; unclear D gene. V lost 0 bases to trimming and J lost 10 bases, with 12 bases between them. The CDR3 is 13 amino acids. CDR1 MNHNS and CDR2 SASEGT come from the germline V gene. This CDR3 reads CASSEAAGRRAFF. DNA for the CDR3: TGTGCCAGCAGTGAAGCCGCGGGGAGGAGAGCTTTCTTT.

This clone was seen only a few times. The V call is TRBV10-3, the J call TRBJ2-7; possible D gene TRBD1, 6 bases. V lost 3 bases, J lost 2 bases, and 20 bases lay in between. The CDR3 runs to 17 residues. The germline V gene encodes CDR1 ENHRY and CDR2 SYGVKD. The CDR3 DNA sequence: TGTGCCATCAGTGATGCCTCAGGGGTTACCCATCCCTACGAGCAGTACTTC. This codes for CAISDASGVTHPYEQYF.

The chain joins TRBV30 to TRBJ1-1; tentatively, D is TRBD1 (5 bases). This CDR3 region has 14 residues. Trimming shortened V by 3 bases and J by 0 bases, and 11 bases separated the two germline ends. Germline CDR1 reads GTSNPN; CDR2 reads SVGIG (reference sequence). The CDR3 loop reads CAWRHRGLNTEAFF. CDR3 DNA sequence: TGTGCCTGGAGGCACCGGGGGTTGAACACTGAAGCTTTCTTT.

This clone was picked up one time. CDR3 loop: CASSFLGVYSPLHF. The DNA for the CDR3 is TGTGCCAGCAGTTTTTTGGGGGTGTATTCACCCCTCCACTTT. V usage is TRBV28 and J usage is TRBJ1-6; D may be TRBD1 (5 bases). V gave up 3 bases and J gave up 8 bases, with 11 bases separating them. The V gene's germline CDR1 is MDHEN and CDR2 SYDVKM. The CDR3 has 14 residues.

A remark on this clone: The sample has other DNA sequences that encode this CDR3 too. The chain uses TRBV11-2 and TRBJ1-6, with D unresolved. V gave up 3 bases and J gave up 10 bases, with 7 bases separating them. Looked up from germline, CDR1 is SGHAT and CDR2 is FQNNGV. The CDR3 consists of 12 residues. For the CDR3, the DNA is TGTGCCAGCAGCTTGGAGGGATCACCCCTCCACTTT. Protein sequence: CASSLEGSPLHF.

The gene calls are TRBV28 and TRBJ2-3; 11 bases are a match to TRBD2. This CDR3 has 14 residues. V lost 7 bases to trimming and J lost 4 bases; unmatched junction nucleotides: 4. The germline V gene has CDR1 MDHEN and CDR2 SYDVKM. CDR3 region: CASTHSGGADTQYF. The CDR3 DNA reads as TGTGCCAGCACCCATAGCGGGGGGGCAGATACGCAGTATTTT.

The chain carries TRBV5-1 and TRBJ1-2; D unresolved. The CDR3 consists of 13 residues. CDR1 is SGHRS, CDR2 YFSETQ, per germline. The V and J ends lost 0 bases and 7 bases respectively, with 10 bases between them. For the CDR3, the DNA is TGCGCCAGCAGCTTGGCGGCCCTAAGTGGCTACACCTTC. Amino acids: CASSLAALSGYTF.

The rearrangement links TRBV5-5 to TRBJ1-2; a weak D match, TRBD1 (5 bases). CDR1 and CDR2 (germline): SGHKS, YYEKEE (reference sequence). Between the trimmed V and J ends, which lost 1 base and 2 bases, there was a span of 12 bases. The CDR3 has 15 residues. CDR3 bases: TGTGCCAGCAGCTTGACAGGCAACTACAACTATGGCTACACCTTC. Encoded protein: CASSLTGNYNYGYTF. Drawing the rest from reference TRBV5-5 and TRBJ1-2, the complete variable domain is DAGVTQSPTHLIKTRGQQVTLRCSPISGHKSVSWYQQVLGQGPQFIFQYYEKEERGRGNFPDRFSARQFPNYSSELNVNALLLGDSALYLCASSLTGNYNYGYTFGSGTRLTVV.

The chain employs TRBV7-9 and TRBJ1-4, with 8 nucleotides matching TRBD1. The germline gives CDR1 SEHNR, CDR2 FQNEAQ (reference sequence). The V gene end was trimmed by 7 bases and the J gene end by 6 bases; junction bases not matched to a gene: 4. This CDR3 has 13 amino acids. In DNA, the CDR3 is TGTGCCAGCAAGACAGGGGTGGATGAAAAACTGTTTTTT. Protein product: CASKTGVDEKLFF.

The chain recombines TRBV18 with TRBJ2-7; D is perhaps TRBD1 or TRBD2 (5 bases each). Germline-derived CDR1 and CDR2 are KGHSH and LQKENI. V lost 3 bases and J lost 7, with 16 bases in between. The CDR3 loop spans 14 amino acids. The CDR3 DNA follows: TGTGCCAGCTCACCCCCGGGACCCAATACGGAGCAGTACTTC. Translating it yields CASSPPGPNTEQYF.

This clone was seen a single time. The genes are TRBV24-1 and TRBJ1-2; 8 nucleotides match TRBD1. The germline CDR1 and CDR2 sequences are KGHDR and SFDVKD. There are 14 residues in the CDR3. With V trimmed by 4 bases and J by 8 bases, 8 bases remained unmatched. CDR3 coding DNA: TGTGCCACCAGTGACCCGGGACAGGCGGGGGGCTACACCTTC. Translating gives CATSDPGQAGGYTF.

The V gene is TRBV2, the J gene TRBJ2-2; D may match TRBD1 or TRBD2 (5 bases each). The CDR3 has 12 residues. With 7 bases removed from V and 9 bases from J, the gap between germline ends came to 12 bases. Looked up from germline, CDR1 is SNHLY and CDR2 is FYNNEI. CDR3 nucleotide sequence: TGTGCCAGCACCTTGGGGGACCGGGAGCTGTTTTTT. Protein product: CASTLGDRELFF.

This clone showed up many times. This chain connects TRBV27 to TRBJ2-2, with TRBD1 identical over 9 bases. CDR1 is MNHEY, CDR2 SMNVEV, per germline (reference sequence). The CDR3 runs to 15 residues. J was trimmed by 6 bases and V by 7 bases; bases with no gene match: 9. In DNA form, the CDR3 reads TGTGCCAGCAAACGGACAGGGGCCTCAGCCGGGGAGCTGTTTTTT. Amino acid sequence: CASKRTGASAGELFF.

The V call is TRBV30, the J call TRBJ2-7; tentative D call: TRBD2 (5 bases). Trimming left V 1 base short and J 4 bases short, with 14 bases between. The germline V gene encodes CDR1 GTSNPN and CDR2 SVGIG (reference sequence). The CDR3 has 14 residues. CDR3 DNA: TGTGCCTGGAGTGCGCCCAGCGGAGCGTACGAGCAGTACTTC. This encodes CAWSAPSGAYEQYF.

This rearrangement joins TRBV2 to TRBJ1-1; no reliable D call. The CDR3 extends over 13 amino acids. Looked up from germline, CDR1 is SNHLY and CDR2 is FYNNEI. V gave up 6 bases and J gave up 1 base, with 9 bases separating them. CDR3 residues: CASRLAENTEAFF. CDR3 in DNA: TGTGCCAGCAGATTGGCAGAGAACACTGAAGCTTTCTTT.

The chain is built from TRBV7-9 and TRBJ1-3; D is perhaps TRBD1 (6 bases). CDR1 and CDR2 (germline): SEHNR, FQNEAQ (reference sequence). Trimming took 5 bases from V and 3 from J, leaving 11 bases between them. This CDR3 comprises 14 residues. The DNA of the CDR3 is TGTGCCAGCAGCCCTTACAGGGATGGAAACACCATATATTTT. Translated: CASSPYRDGNTIYF.

This chain joins TRBV30 and TRBJ2-2; D possibly corresponds to TRBD2 (6 bases). The CDR3 length is 16 residues. V lost 2 bases and J lost 1, with 14 bases in between. From germline, CDR1 is GTSNPN and CDR2 SVGIG (reference sequence). The CDR3 bases are TGTGCCTGGAGTACCGGACTATTGGGGAACACCGGGGAGCTGTTTTTT. Translating it yields CAWSTGLLGNTGELFF.

The J gene is TRBJ2-5, the V gene TRBV5-1; D gene ambiguous. CDR3 length: 11 residues. In germline, CDR1 is SGHRS, CDR2 YFSETQ. Trimming cost V 3 bases and J 1 base, with 1 base left between them. The CDR3 is CASSSQETQYF. The CDR3 DNA reads TGCGCCAGCAGCTCCCAAGAGACCCAGTACTTC.

In DNA, the CDR3 is TGTGCCAGCAGCCTAAACAGGATGGGTTCACCCCTCCACTTT. Its translation: CASSLNRMGSPLHF. The chain recombines TRBV7-2 with TRBJ1-6, with D perhaps TRBD1 (5 bases). Deletions cut 5 bases from V and 9 bases from J, with 14 bases between. This CDR3 has 14 amino acids. Per germline, CDR1 SGHTA and CDR2 FQGNSA.

This chain links TRBV7-2 with TRBJ1-6, with 11 bases fitting TRBD1. V trimming: 0 bases; J trimming: 4 bases; junction bases outside the gene matches: 5. Looked up from germline, CDR1 is SGHTA and CDR2 is FQGNSA. CDR3 size: 18 residues. The CDR3 coding sequence is TGTGCCAGCAGCTTAGCGAGGACAGGGGGCTTATATAATTCACCCCTCCACTTT. It translates to CASSLARTGGLYNSPLHF. Looking up the rest from reference TRBV7-2 and TRBJ1-6 gives the full variable domain: GAGVSQSPSNKVTEKGKDVELRCDPISGHTALYWYRQSLGQGLEFLIYFQGNSAPDKSGLPSDRFSAERTGGSVSTLTIQRTQQEDSAVYLCASSLARTGGLYNSPLHFGNGTRLTVT.

J is TRBJ2-7 and V is TRBV30; D gene ambiguous. This CDR3 has 11 amino acids. V was shortened by 2 bases and J by 4 bases, with 6 bases between the two germline ends. Germline V gene lookup returns CDR1 GTSNPN and CDR2 SVGIG (reference sequence). The CDR3: CAWSRSYEQYF. In DNA, the CDR3 is TGTGCCTGGAGTAGGTCTTACGAGCAGTACTTC. The full variable domain, in which reference TRBV30 and TRBJ2-7 provide the parts outside the CDR3, is SQTIHQWPATLVQPVGSPLSLECTVEGTSNPNLYWYRQAAGRGLQLLFYSVGIGQISSEVPQNLSASRPQDRQFILSSKKLLLSDSGFYLCAWSRSYEQYFGPGTRLTVT.